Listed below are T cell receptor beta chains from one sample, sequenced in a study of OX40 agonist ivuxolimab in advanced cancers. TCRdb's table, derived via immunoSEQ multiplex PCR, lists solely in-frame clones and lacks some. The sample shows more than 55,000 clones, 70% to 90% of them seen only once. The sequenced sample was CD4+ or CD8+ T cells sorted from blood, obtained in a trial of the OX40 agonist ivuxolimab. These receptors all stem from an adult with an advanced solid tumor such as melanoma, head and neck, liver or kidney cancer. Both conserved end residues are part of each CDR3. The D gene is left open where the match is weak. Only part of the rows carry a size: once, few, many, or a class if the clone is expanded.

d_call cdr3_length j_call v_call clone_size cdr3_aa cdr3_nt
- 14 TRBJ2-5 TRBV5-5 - CASSFTGEGETQYF TGTGCCAGCAGCTTTACAGGGGAGGGGGAGACCCAGTACTTC
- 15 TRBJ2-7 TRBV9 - CASSPGGARSYEQYF TGTGCCAGCAGCCCCGGAGGGGCAAGGTCCTACGAGCAGTACTTC
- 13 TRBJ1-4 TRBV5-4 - CASSYHEDEKLFF TGTGCCAGCAGCTATCACGAGGATGAAAAACTGTTTTTT
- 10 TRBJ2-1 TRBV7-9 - CASSDYEQFF TGTGCCAGCAGCGATTATGAGCAGTTCTTC
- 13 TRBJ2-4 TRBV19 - CASSIARGNIQYF TGTGCCAGTAGTATAGCCAGGGGAAACATTCAGTACTTC
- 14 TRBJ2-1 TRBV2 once CASTSERSYNEQFF TGTGCCAGCACTTCAGAGCGCTCCTACAATGAGCAGTTCTTC
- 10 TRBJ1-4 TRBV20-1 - CSASEEKLFF TGCAGTGCGTCGGAGGAAAAACTGTTTTTT
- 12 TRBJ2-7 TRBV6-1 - CASQPGPYEQYF TGTGCCAGTCAGCCGGGACCCTACGAGCAGTACTTC
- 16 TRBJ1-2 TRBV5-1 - CASSPTSQGNIDGYTF TGCGCCAGCAGCCCAACGAGCCAGGGAAATATTGATGGCTACACCTTC
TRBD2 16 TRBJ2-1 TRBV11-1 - CASSSLSLAGVQEQFF TGTGCCAGCAGCTCATTGTCTCTAGCGGGAGTCCAAGAGCAGTTCTTC
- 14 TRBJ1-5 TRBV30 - CAWNHVSGRQPQHF TGTGCCTGGAATCACGTCTCGGGACGTCAGCCCCAGCATTTT
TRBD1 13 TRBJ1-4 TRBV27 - CASSLPGGEKLFF TGTGCCAGCAGTCTCCCAGGGGGTGAAAAACTGTTTTTT
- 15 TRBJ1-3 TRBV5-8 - CASSLKGRTGNTIYF TGTGCCAGCAGCTTGAAGGGGCGAACTGGAAACACCATATATTTT
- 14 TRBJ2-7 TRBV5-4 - CASSAVPGVYEQYF TGTGCCAGCAGCGCCGTCCCAGGGGTCTACGAGCAGTACTTC
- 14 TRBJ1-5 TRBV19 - CASSMVSVGQPQHF TGTGCCAGTAGTATGGTGTCGGTCGGCCAGCCCCAGCATTTT
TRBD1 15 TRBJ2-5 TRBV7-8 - CASSLGSKGTGERYF TGTGCCAGCAGCTTGGGCTCGAAGGGGACAGGGGAAAGGTACTTC
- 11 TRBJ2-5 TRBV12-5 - CASGPGETQYF TGTGCTAGTGGCCCCGGTGAGACCCAGTACTTC
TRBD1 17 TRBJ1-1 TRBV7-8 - CASSLVGRGWGNTEAFF TGTGCCAGCAGCTTAGTGGGCAGGGGGTGGGGGAACACTGAAGCTTTCTTT
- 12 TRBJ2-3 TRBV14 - CASSQVTLQQYF TGTGCCAGCAGCCAGGTGACTCTACAGCAGTATTTT
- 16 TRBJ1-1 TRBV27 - CASSLWGVTRDTEAFF TGTGCCAGCAGTCTCTGGGGAGTTACACGGGACACTGAAGCTTTCTTT
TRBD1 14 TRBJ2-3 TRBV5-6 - CASRWTGGTDTQYF TGTGCCAGCAGGTGGACAGGGGGCACAGATACGCAGTATTTT
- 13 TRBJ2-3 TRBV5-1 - CASSFLDTDTQYF TGCGCCAGCAGCTTCCTGGACACAGATACGCAGTATTTT